The entry that follows covers one TCR beta chain sequence. The data were obtained in a study of blood T cell repertoires in COVID-19. In the study overall: Sample material is recorded as cDNA or gDNA derived from T cells, B-cell-depleted T cells, or PBMCs.

TCRdb's table, derived via immunoSEQ multiplex PCR, lists solely in-frame clones and lacks some. The sample yields about 140,000 clones, approximately 85% seen once. Germline V gene data show CDR1 as SGHRS and CDR2 as YFSETQ. CDR3 length equals 16 residues. The V segment lost 5 bases and the J segment 5 bases; nucleotides outside the gene matches: 13. The chain employs TRBV5-1 and TRBJ1-2; 9 bases match TRBD1. Input material: peripheral blood. This receptor was obtained from a man in his fifties with acute or convalescent COVID-19. The CDR3: CASREVSGQGTYGYTF. As DNA, the CDR3 is TGCGCCAGCAGAGAGGTATCGGGACAGGGAACTTATGGCTACACCTTC.